The rows below give T cell receptor beta chains drawn from one sample of a study of Ad26.COV2.S vaccination and SARS-CoV-2 variants. TCRdb's table, derived via immunoSEQ multiplex PCR, lists solely in-frame clones and lacks some. The sample includes 350,000 to 450,000 clones, around nine tenths seen only once; the top ten take around 1.9%. Sequences were derived from peripheral blood, sampled in a trial of Ad26.COV2.S vaccine versus placebo. These receptors came from a person aged 18 to 65 who received the Ad26.COV2.S COVID-19 vaccine or a placebo. CDR3s include the opening cysteine and the closing phenylalanine or tryptophan.

TRBV7-2,CASSLLSGITETQYF
TRBV27,CASRTPAGAAETQYF
TRBV4-1,CASSQDRGLGYTF
TRBV2,CASRGQGNEKLFF
TRBV7-2,CASSFGTGGNQPQHF
TRBV28,CASSLNNAVGYTF
TRBV6-5,CASSYYRGASYEQYF
TRBV2,CASSVGVIFEGTLGYTF
TRBV5-8,CASSLGTSGRTDTQYF
TRBV5-1,CASSLTGLDSGNTIYF
TRBV6-6,CASSPGQGLLGGNQPQHF
TRBV3-1/TRBV3-2,CASSQDDPGGALDSPLHF
TRBV27,CASSYGTSVNEQFF
TRBV4-2,CASSQDEGLTRTGELFF
TRBV5-8,CASSLGGNTEAFF
TRBV21-1,CASSKCSTSGRSAKNIQYF
TRBV2,CASSELAYEQYF
TRBV6-1,CASSVGLMTNSYNEQFF
TRBV28,CASSWGRGSKNIQYF
TRBV28,CASSFASNTEAFF
TRBV13,CASRLRQGGHPFSYNEQFF
TRBV4-2,CASSQGALQETQYF
TRBV2,CASSADQETQYF
TRBV4-1,CASSQVGQGYEQYF
TRBV6-1,CASSELPKLFF
TRBV6-2/TRBV6-3,CASSRTGWVYEQYF
TRBV30,CACVQGTYNEQFF
TRBV2,CASSTQGADNEKLFF
TRBV30,CAWKRNNQPQHF
TRBV7-2,CASSFSVFNEQYF
TRBV4-2,CASSQDVVGGEKLFF
TRBV15,CATSREDGGLPYF
TRBV7-3,CASSSHLNTEAFF
TRBV13,CASSLWTSGSIENEQFF
TRBV15,CATSRDLDRGYEQYF
TRBV10-3,CAISESGTNTDTQYF
TRBV21-1,CASSAGYGYTF
TRBV2,CASRGTGGNEQFF
TRBV3-1/TRBV3-2,CASSQIYPGTGNEKLFF
TRBV11-1,CASMETGGYEQYF
TRBV3-1/TRBV3-2,CASSPRTAQNNEQFF
TRBV7-3,CASSGTGGIGANVLTF
TRBV6-5,CASSFRRTGGPGEQYF
TRBV6-1,CASSEYDLRGTDTQYF
TRBV6-5,CAGGVHKNTEAFF
TRBV7-8,CASSSTSPGQGFYGYTF
TRBV27,CASSEPVGELFF
TRBV7-8,CASSTSGGQPQHF
TRBV12-2,CASRTRTSGIYNEQFF
TRBV7-3,CASSLTRRLAETYNEQFF
TRBV30,CAWSGGGGYTF
TRBV6-5,CASGATNSRTGELFF